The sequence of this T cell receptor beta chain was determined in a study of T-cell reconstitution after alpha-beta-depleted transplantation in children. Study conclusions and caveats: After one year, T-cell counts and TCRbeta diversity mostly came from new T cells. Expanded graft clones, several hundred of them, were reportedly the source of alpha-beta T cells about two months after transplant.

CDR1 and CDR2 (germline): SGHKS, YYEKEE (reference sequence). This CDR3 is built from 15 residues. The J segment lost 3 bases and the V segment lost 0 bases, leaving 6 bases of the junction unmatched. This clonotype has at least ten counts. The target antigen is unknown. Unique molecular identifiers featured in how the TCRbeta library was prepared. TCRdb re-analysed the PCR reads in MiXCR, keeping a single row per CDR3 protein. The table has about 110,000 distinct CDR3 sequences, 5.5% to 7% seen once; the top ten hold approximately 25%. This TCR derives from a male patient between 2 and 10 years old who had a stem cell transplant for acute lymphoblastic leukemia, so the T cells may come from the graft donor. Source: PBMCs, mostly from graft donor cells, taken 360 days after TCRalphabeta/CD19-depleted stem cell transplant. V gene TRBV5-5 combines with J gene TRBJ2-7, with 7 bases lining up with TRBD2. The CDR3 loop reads CASSLVLASFYEQYF. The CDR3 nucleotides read TGTGCCAGCAGCTTGGTACTAGCGAGTTTCTACGAGCAGTACTTC.